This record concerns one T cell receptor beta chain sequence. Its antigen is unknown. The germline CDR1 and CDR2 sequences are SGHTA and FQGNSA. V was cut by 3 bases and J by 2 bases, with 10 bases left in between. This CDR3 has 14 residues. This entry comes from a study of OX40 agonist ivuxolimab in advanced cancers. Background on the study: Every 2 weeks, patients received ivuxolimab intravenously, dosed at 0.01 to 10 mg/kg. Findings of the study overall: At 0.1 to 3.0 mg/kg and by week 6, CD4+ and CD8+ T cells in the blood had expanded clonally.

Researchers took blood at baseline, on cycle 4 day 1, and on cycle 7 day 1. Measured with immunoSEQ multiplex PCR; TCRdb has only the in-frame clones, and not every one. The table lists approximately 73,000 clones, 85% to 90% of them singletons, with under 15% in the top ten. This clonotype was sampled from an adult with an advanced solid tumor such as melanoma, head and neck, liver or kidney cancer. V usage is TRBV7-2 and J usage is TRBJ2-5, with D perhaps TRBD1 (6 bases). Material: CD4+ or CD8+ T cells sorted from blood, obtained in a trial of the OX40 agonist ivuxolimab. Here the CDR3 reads CASSFGGQQETQYF. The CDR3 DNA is TGTGCCAGCAGCTTCGGTGGACAGCAAGAGACCCAGTACTTC.